The rows below give T cell receptor beta chains drawn from one sample of a study of technical replicates of blood from several donors. Repertoires were generated with immunoSEQ multiplex PCR, while TCRdb's copy carries only in-frame clones and drops some. The sample contains about 78,000 clones, approximately 93% of which appear only once. The specimen sequenced was T cells isolated from PBMCs. The source is a human donor in good health. Both conserved end residues are part of each CDR3. A D gene is named only where the DNA matches it firmly. Size values are once, few and many counts, or a class for expanded clones, and some rows have none.

D: NA
V: TRBV5-8
size: NA
J: TRBJ1-4
DNA: TGTGCCAGCAGCTTGTCTTATGGCTCAGCAGGGCTAACTAATGAAAAACTGTTTTTT
CDR3: CASSLSYGSAGLTNEKLFF

D: NA
V: TRBV2
size: NA
J: TRBJ1-4
DNA: TGTGCCAGCAGTTCCCGTGAAAAACTGTTTTTT
CDR3: CASSSREKLFF

D: TRBD1
V: TRBV11-3
size: NA
J: TRBJ2-7
DNA: TGTGCCAGCAGCTTAAGGTTTACAGGGGCCTACGAGCAGTACTTC
CDR3: CASSLRFTGAYEQYF

D: NA
V: TRBV2
size: NA
J: TRBJ1-4
DNA: TGTGCCAGCAGCCCCAGGGGCGAAAAACTGTTTTTT
CDR3: CASSPRGEKLFF

D: TRBD2
V: TRBV9
size: once
J: TRBJ2-5
DNA: TGTGCCAGCAGCTATAGCGGGTTCTACCAAGAGACCCAGTACTTC
CDR3: CASSYSGFYQETQYF

D: NA
V: TRBV28
size: NA
J: TRBJ1-2
DNA: TGTGCCAGCGATAACCAGACAGCTGGGTATGGCTACACCTTC
CDR3: CASDNQTAGYGYTF

D: NA
V: TRBV5-1
size: NA
J: TRBJ2-7
DNA: TGCGCCAGCAGCTTGCAGGGCGAGCAGTACTTC
CDR3: CASSLQGEQYF

D: NA
V: TRBV6-1
size: NA
J: TRBJ1-4
DNA: TGTGCCAGCAGTGAACAGGGGAGAGAAAAACTGTTTTTT
CDR3: CASSEQGREKLFF

D: NA
V: TRBV15
size: once
J: TRBJ1-2
DNA: TGTGCCACCAGCAGAGAACCCGGGGTAGGCTATGGCTACACCTTC
CDR3: CATSREPGVGYGYTF

D: NA
V: TRBV21-1
size: NA
J: TRBJ1-1
DNA: TGTGCCAGCAGCATGGGGAGGGGGGGCGCAACGGAAAACACTGAAGCTTTCTTT
CDR3: CASSMGRGGATENTEAFF

D: NA
V: TRBV27
size: NA
J: TRBJ1-3
DNA: TGTGCCAGCAGTTTACCCCGGAGGGGCTCTGGAAACACCATATATTTT
CDR3: CASSLPRRGSGNTIYF

D: TRBD1
V: TRBV15
size: NA
J: TRBJ1-4
DNA: TGTGCCACCAGCAAGATCCGGGACAGGGTGGATGAAAAACTGTTTTTT
CDR3: CATSKIRDRVDEKLFF

D: TRBD2
V: TRBV13
size: NA
J: TRBJ2-1
DNA: TGTGCCAGCACCCGCGGGGGGAGCTCCTACAATGAGCAGTTCTTC
CDR3: CASTRGGSSYNEQFF

D: NA
V: TRBV6-5
size: NA
J: TRBJ1-4
DNA: TGTGCCAGCAGTTACTTGGGAGTAAACGAAAAACTGTTTTTT
CDR3: CASSYLGVNEKLFF

D: NA
V: TRBV7-8
size: NA
J: TRBJ2-1
DNA: TGTGCCAGCAGCCGCGACCCAGAGGGTAGTGAGCAGTTCTTC
CDR3: CASSRDPEGSEQFF

D: TRBD2
V: TRBV7-2
size: NA
J: TRBJ2-3
DNA: TGTGCCAGCAGCTTAGCGCTCCTAGCGGAAGATACGCAGTATTTT
CDR3: CASSLALLAEDTQYF

D: NA
V: TRBV4-1
size: NA
J: TRBJ1-4
DNA: TGCGCCAGCAGCCAAGATGGTGCTGCGACTAATGAAAAACTGTTTTTT
CDR3: CASSQDGAATNEKLFF

D: NA
V: TRBV6-5
size: NA
J: TRBJ2-3
DNA: TGTGCCAGCAGCTACGGGAGTTCAGATACGCAGTATTTT
CDR3: CASSYGSSDTQYF

D: NA
V: TRBV28
size: NA
J: TRBJ2-3
DNA: TGTGCCAGCAGTTTAACGGGACTTGGGGTCACAGATACGCAGTATTTT
CDR3: CASSLTGLGVTDTQYF

D: NA
V: TRBV4-2
size: NA
J: TRBJ2-7
DNA: TGTGCCAGCAGCCCGTCCGGGACATCGAGCTACGAGCAGTACTTC
CDR3: CASSPSGTSSYEQYF

D: TRBD1
V: TRBV7-9
size: NA
J: TRBJ1-1
DNA: TGTGCCAGCAGCTTAATGACAGGGGCTATCGCTTTCTTT
CDR3: CASSLMTGAIAFF

D: NA
V: TRBV7-9
size: NA
J: TRBJ2-2
DNA: TGTGCCAGCCTGTTATCCGGGAGTATCACCGGGGAGCTGTTTTTT
CDR3: CASLLSGSITGELFF

D: TRBD2
V: TRBV7-3
size: NA
J: TRBJ2-7
DNA: TGTGCCAGCAGCTTGCAAGGCGGGGGGAACGAGCAGTACTTC
CDR3: CASSLQGGGNEQYF

D: NA
V: TRBV4-1
size: NA
J: TRBJ2-1
DNA: TGCGCCAGCAGCCTTTGGGCCGGGAGACAATTCGAGCAGTTCTTC
CDR3: CASSLWAGRQFEQFF

D: TRBD2
V: TRBV14
size: NA
J: TRBJ2-7
DNA: TGTGCCAGCAGCCACGGACTAGGGTACGAGCAGTACTTC
CDR3: CASSHGLGYEQYF

D: TRBD2
V: TRBV6-1
size: NA
J: TRBJ2-7
DNA: TGTGCCAGCAGTGAAGCAGCGGGAGGGTTAGAGCAGTACTTC
CDR3: CASSEAAGGLEQYF

D: TRBD1
V: TRBV5-4
size: NA
J: TRBJ2-2
DNA: TGTGCCAGCAGCCAGACAGGGGCCGACACCGGGGAGCTGTTTTTT
CDR3: CASSQTGADTGELFF

D: NA
V: TRBV7-3
size: few
J: TRBJ1-1
DNA: TGTGCCAGCACCGAACAGGGGAACACTGAAGCTTTCTTT
CDR3: CASTEQGNTEAFF

D: NA
V: TRBV7-9
size: NA
J: TRBJ2-7
DNA: TGTGCCAGCAGCGCCTGGACAGCCTCCTACGAGCAGTACTTC
CDR3: CASSAWTASYEQYF

D: TRBD1
V: TRBV30
size: NA
J: TRBJ1-2
DNA: TGTGCCTGGAGTGCTGACAGGGGGCATGGCTACACCTTC
CDR3: CAWSADRGHGYTF

D: NA
V: TRBV11-2
size: NA
J: TRBJ1-4
DNA: TGTGCCAGCAGCTTAGGGGGCGCGGCTAATGAAAAACTGTTTTTT
CDR3: CASSLGGAANEKLFF